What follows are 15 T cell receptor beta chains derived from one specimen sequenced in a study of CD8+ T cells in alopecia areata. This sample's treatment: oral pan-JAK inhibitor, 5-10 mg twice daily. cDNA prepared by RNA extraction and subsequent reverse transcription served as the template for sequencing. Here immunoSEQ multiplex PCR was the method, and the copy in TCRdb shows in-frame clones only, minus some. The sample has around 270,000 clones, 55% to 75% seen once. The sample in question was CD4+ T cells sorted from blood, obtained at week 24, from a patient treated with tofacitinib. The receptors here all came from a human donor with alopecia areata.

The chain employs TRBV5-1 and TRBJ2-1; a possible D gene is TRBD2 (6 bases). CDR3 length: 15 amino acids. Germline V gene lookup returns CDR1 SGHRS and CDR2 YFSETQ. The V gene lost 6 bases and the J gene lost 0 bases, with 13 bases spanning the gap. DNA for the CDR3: TGCGCCAGCACTGGAGGGCCAAGCTCCTACAATGAGCAGTTCTTC. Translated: CASTGGPSSYNEQFF.

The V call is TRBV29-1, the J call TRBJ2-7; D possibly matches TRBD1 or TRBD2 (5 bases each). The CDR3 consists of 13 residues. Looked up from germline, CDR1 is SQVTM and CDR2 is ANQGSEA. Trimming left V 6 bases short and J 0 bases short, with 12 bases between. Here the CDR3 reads CSVKGTVSYEQYF. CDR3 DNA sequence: TGCAGCGTAAAAGGGACGGTCTCCTACGAGCAGTACTTC.

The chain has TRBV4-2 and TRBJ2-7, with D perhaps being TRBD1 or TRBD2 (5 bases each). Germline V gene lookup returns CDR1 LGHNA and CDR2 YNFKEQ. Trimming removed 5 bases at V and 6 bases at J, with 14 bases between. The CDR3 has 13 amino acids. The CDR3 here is CASSRRPGAEQYF. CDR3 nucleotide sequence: TGTGCCAGCAGCAGACGCCCCGGGGCCGAGCAGTACTTC.

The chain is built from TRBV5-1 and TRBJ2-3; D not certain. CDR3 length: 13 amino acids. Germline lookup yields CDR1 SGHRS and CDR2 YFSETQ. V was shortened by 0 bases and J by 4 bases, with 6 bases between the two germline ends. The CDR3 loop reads CASSLGNPDTQYF. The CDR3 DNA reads TGCGCCAGCAGCTTGGGGAATCCAGATACGCAGTATTTT.

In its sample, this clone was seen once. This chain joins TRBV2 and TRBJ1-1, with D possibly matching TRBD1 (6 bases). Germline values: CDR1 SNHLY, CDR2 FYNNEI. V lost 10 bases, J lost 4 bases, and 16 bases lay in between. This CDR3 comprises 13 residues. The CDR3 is CAMTWGPSTEAFF. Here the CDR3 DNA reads TGTGCCATGACTTGGGGGCCGAGCACTGAAGCTTTCTTT.

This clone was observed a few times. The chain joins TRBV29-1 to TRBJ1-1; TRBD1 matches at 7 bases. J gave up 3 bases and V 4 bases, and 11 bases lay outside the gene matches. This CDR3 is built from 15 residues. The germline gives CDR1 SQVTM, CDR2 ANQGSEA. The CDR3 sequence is CSVAYRGTAHTEAFF. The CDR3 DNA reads TGCAGCGTTGCTTATCGGGGGACAGCACACACTGAAGCTTTCTTT. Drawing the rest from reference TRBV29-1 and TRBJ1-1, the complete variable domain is SAVISQKPSRDICQRGTSLTIQCQVDSQVTMMFWYRQQPGQSLTLIATANQGSEATYESGFVIDKFPISRPNLTFSTLTVSNMSPEDSSIYLCSVAYRGTAHTEAFFGQGTRLTVV.

The CDR3 coding sequence is TGTGCCAGCAGCCTAGCCCCAGCAGACTCCTATAATTCACCCCTCCACTTT. This encodes CASSLAPADSYNSPLHF. The rearrangement joins TRBV9 to TRBJ1-6; no firm D call. Germline loops: CDR1 SGDLS, CDR2 YYNGEE. This CDR3 spans 17 amino acids. Trimming pared 4 bases from V and 0 bases from J, leaving 14 bases between.

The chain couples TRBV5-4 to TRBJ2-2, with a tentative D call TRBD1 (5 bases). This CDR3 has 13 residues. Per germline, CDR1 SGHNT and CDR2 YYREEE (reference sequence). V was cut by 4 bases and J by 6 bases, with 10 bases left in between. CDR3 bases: TGTGCCAGCAGCCTCCCAGGGCCCGGGGAGCTGTTTTTT. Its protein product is CASSLPGPGELFF.

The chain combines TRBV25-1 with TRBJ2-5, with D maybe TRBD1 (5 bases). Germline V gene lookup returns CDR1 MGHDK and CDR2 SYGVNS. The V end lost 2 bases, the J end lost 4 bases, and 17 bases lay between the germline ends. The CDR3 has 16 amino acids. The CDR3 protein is CASSEVGKRGAETQYF. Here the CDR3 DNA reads TGTGCCAGCAGTGAAGTTGGCAAAAGGGGCGCAGAGACCCAGTACTTC.

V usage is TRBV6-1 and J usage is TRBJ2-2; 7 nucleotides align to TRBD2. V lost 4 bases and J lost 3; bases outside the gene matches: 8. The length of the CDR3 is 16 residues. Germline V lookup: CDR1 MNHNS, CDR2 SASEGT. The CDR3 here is CASSGGLEWDTGELFF. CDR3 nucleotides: TGTGCCAGCAGTGGCGGACTAGAGTGGGACACCGGGGAGCTGTTTTTT.

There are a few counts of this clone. The chain's CDR3 is CSVEGGLTGELFF. The CDR3 DNA is TGCAGCGTTGAAGGAGGGTTGACCGGGGAGCTGTTTTTT. V and J are TRBV29-1 and TRBJ2-2; possibly TRBD2 for D (5 bases). CDR3 length: 13 amino acids. Deletions cut 1 base from V and 5 bases from J, with 8 bases between. CDR1 is SQVTM, CDR2 ANQGSEA, per germline.

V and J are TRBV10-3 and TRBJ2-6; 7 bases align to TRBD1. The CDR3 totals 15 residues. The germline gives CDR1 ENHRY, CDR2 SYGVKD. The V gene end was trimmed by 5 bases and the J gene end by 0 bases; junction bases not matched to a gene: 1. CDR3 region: CAISPGGSGANVLTF. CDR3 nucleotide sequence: TGTGCCATCAGTCCAGGGGGCTCTGGGGCCAACGTCCTGACTTTC.

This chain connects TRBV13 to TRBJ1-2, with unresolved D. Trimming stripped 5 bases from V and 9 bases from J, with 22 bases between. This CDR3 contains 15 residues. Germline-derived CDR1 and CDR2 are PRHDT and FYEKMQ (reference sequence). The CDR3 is CASSEPQAATQSYTF. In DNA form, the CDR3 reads TGTGCCAGCAGCGAACCCCAGGCCGCTACACAGAGCTACACCTTC.

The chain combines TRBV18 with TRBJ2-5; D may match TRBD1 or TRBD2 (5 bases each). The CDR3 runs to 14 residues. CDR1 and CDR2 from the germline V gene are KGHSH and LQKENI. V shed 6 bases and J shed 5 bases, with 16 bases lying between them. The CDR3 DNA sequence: TGTGCCAGCTCCACCCTGGGGGTCGGGGAGACCCAGTACTTC. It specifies CASSTLGVGETQYF.

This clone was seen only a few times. CDR3 loop: CASRPGQGNTGELFF. CDR3 in DNA: TGTGCCAGCAGACCGGGACAGGGGAACACCGGGGAGCTGTTTTTT. This chain connects TRBV27 to TRBJ2-2, with 9 bases aligning to TRBD1. V was pared by 6 bases and J by 1 base, with 3 bases of the junction left unmatched. This CDR3 is 15 amino acids long. CDR1 is MNHEY and CDR2 is SMNVEV in the germline V gene (reference sequence).